The present TCR beta chain was sequenced within a study of Ad26.COV2.S vaccination and SARS-CoV-2 variants. As for the study in general: Doses of Ad26.COV2.S were injected into muscle once or twice, 56 days apart.

Notes on this clone: The antigen is unknown.

Treatment given: around 19 received Ad26.COV2.S at low or high dose, single or two shots; 5 received placebo; per-sample allocation not given. Sampling was done on day 63 after the first vaccine or placebo injection. Aged 18-55 years, donor was enrolled in Boston in 2020. Method: immunoSEQ multiplex PCR; TCRdb's copy keeps in-frame clones and lacks some. The table records about 440,000 clones, around 91% of them present only once. Study outcomes and limitations: Marked by substantial breadth, spike-specific CD8+ and CD4+ T cell responses were reportedly seen after vaccination. Estimates derived from TCR breadth and depth analyses may have underestimated total T cell responses.

Trimming took off 5 bases at V and 2 bases at J, with 16 bases between the two ends. The CDR3 totals 15 residues. CDR1 and CDR2 (germline): SGHKS, YYEKEE (reference sequence). The chain combines TRBV5-5 with TRBJ2-5, with D uncertain. The material sequenced was peripheral blood, taken in a trial of Ad26.COV2.S vaccine versus placebo. This clonotype was sampled from a person aged 18-65 years who received the Ad26.COV2.S COVID-19 vaccine or a placebo. The DNA for the CDR3 is TGTGCCAGCAGGGGTCCCGGACCGGAACAAGAGACCCAGTACTTC. This codes for CASRGPGPEQETQYF.